This T cell receptor beta chain was observed in a study of blood T cell repertoires in COVID-19. Study overall: PBMCs, B-cell-depleted T cells, or T cells were the source of the cDNA or gDNA that made up the material.

In the original workflow: By means of reference gene primer amplification, nucleated cell counts were estimated. TCRdb's table, derived via immunoSEQ multiplex PCR, lists solely in-frame clones and lacks some. Clonal size and the V and J genes are those of that table, whereas D and trimming came from the DNA. The sample comprises approximately 150,000 clones, approximately 87% of which are singletons, and 3.5% to 4% rests with the top ten. The CDR3 length is 14 residues. Germline assignment: CDR1 MNHEY and CDR2 SVGAGI. V dropped 6 bases and J dropped 5; count of bases not matched to a gene: 8. Sequenced input: peripheral blood. The source of this sequence is a woman in her 70s with acute or convalescent COVID-19. The rearrangement links TRBV6-5 to TRBJ2-5; TRBD1 agrees at 8 bases. The CDR3 DNA is TGTGCCAGCAGCAGACAGGGGATAGGGGAGACCCAGTACTTC. It specifies CASSRQGIGETQYF.